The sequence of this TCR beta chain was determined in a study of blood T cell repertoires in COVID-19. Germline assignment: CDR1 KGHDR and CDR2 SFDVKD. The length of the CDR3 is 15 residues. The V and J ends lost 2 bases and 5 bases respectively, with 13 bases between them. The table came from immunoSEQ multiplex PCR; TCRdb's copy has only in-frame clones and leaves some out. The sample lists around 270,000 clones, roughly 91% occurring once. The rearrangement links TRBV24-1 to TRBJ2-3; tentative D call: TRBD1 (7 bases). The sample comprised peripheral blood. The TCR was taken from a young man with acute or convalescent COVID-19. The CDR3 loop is CATSDWSGGIDTQYF. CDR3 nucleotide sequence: TGTGCCACCAGTGATTGGTCAGGGGGGATAGATACGCAGTATTTT.